The sequence of this TCR beta chain was determined in a study of Tregs in tolerant kidney transplant recipients. This CDR3 is built from 15 residues. With V trimmed by 7 bases and J by 1 base, 8 bases remained unmatched. Germline V gene data show CDR1 as MNHEY and CDR2 as SMNVEV (reference sequence). Method: immunoSEQ multiplex PCR; TCRdb's copy keeps in-frame clones and lacks some. The profile covers about 88,000 clones, with around 94% appearing a single time and 4.5% to 5% taken by the ten largest. This TCR was sampled from a human donor in good health. V and J are TRBV27 and TRBJ2-7; 9 bases are a match to TRBD1. The sample was CD8+ T cells from blood. The CDR3 here is CASIPLGQGSYEQYF. The CDR3 DNA sequence: TGTGCCAGCATCCCCCTGGGACAGGGTTCCTACGAGCAGTACTTC.